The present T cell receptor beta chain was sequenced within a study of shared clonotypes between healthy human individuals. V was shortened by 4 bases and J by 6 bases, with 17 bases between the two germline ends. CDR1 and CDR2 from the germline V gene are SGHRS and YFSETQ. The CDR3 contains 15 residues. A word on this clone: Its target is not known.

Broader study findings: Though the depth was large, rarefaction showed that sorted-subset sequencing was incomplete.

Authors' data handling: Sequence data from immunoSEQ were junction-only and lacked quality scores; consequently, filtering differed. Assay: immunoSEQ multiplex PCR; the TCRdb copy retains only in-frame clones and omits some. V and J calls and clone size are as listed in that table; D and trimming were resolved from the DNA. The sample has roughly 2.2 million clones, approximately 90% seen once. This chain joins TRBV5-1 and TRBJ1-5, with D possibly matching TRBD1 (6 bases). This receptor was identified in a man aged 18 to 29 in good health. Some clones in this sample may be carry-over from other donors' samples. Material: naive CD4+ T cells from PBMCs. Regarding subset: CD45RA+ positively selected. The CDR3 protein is CASSPGGGAGQPQHF. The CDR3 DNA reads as TGCGCCAGCAGCCCTGGTGGGGGGGCGGGTCAGCCCCAGCATTTT. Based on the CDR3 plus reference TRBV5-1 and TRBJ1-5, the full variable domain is KAGVTQTPRYLIKTRGQQVTLSCSPISGHRSVSWYQQTPGQGLQFLFEYFSETQRNKGNFPGRFSGRQFSNSRSEMNVSTLELGDSALYLCASSPGGGAGQPQHFGDGTRLSIL.